These 21 T cell receptor beta chains share one sample of origin, sequenced in a study of Ad26.COV2.S vaccination and SARS-CoV-2 variants (dated by TCRdb to the early 2020s). Receptor amplification or capture employed the immunoSEQ multiplex PCR assay. Held by TCRdb, this immuneACCESS table contains in-frame sequences only and omits some clones. Under half of the omission traces to an unresolved V gene where checked; the cause of the rest is unknown. Present in this sample are tens of thousands of clones, approximately 81% of which were seen just once. The ten largest clonotypes hold around a sixth of the sample. What this sample's time point label stands for: individuals recovered from natural SARS-CoV-2 infection. The sequenced sample was peripheral blood, obtained after recovery from COVID-19. These receptors were collected from a human donor who had recovered from COVID-19.

The chain employs TRBV4-3 and TRBJ1-2, with 9 bases fitting TRBD1. The CDR3 is 17 amino acids. Per the germline V gene, CDR1 is LGHNA and CDR2 is YSLEER. The J segment lost 7 bases and the V segment lost 2 bases, leaving 14 bases of the junction unmatched. In DNA, the CDR3 is TGCGCCAGCAGCCAAACGACTTTACAGGGGGCAAAGAGTGGCTACACCTTC. Its protein is CASSQTTLQGAKSGYTF.

The rearrangement uses TRBV18 and TRBJ1-5; the match to TRBD1 covers 8 bases. V shed 6 bases, J shed 11 bases, and the junction held 9 bases outside the gene matches. The CDR3 length is 13 residues. CDR1 and CDR2 (germline): KGHSH, LQKENI. Here the CDR3 reads CASSLKTGASQHF. CDR3 coding DNA: TGTGCCAGCTCCCTGAAGACAGGGGCTTCCCAGCATTTT.

Only a few counts were recorded for this clone. This chain joins TRBV3-1 (or the pseudogene TRBV3-2) and TRBJ1-5, with 9 bases aligning to TRBD1. V was pared by 3 bases and J by 7 bases, with 10 bases of the junction left unmatched. CDR1 is LGHDT and CDR2 is YNNKEL in the germline V gene (reference sequence). The CDR3 contains 16 residues. The CDR3 reads CASSQGTGRQGQPQHF. CDR3 nucleotides: TGTGCCAGCAGCCAGGGGACAGGGCGTCAAGGGCAGCCCCAGCATTTT.

The sample holds a few counts of this clone. The gene calls are TRBV10-3 and TRBJ2-1; D may be TRBD1 or TRBD2 (5 bases each). Per germline, CDR1 ENHRY and CDR2 SYGVKD. This CDR3 is built from 15 residues. Between the trimmed V and J ends, which lost 2 bases and 6 bases, there was a span of 14 bases. The DNA for the CDR3 is TGTGCCATCAGTGAGCCGGGGCGCCAAGCCAATGAGCAGTTCTTC. Protein: CAISEPGRQANEQFF.

The chain couples TRBV29-1 to TRBJ2-7; no definite D call. The CDR3 is 13 residues long. Trimming cost V 4 bases and J 5 bases, with 15 bases left between them. The V gene's germline CDR1 is SQVTM and CDR2 ANQGSEA. CDR3 sequence (DNA): TGCAGCGTTGTAGGGTTCTTAGGGAACGAGCAGTACTTC. Translated, it gives CSVVGFLGNEQYF.

J is TRBJ1-2 and V is TRBV27, with D perhaps matching TRBD1 (6 bases). The CDR3 totals 15 residues. Trimming shortened V by 6 bases and J by 5 bases, and 19 bases separated the two germline ends. Germline V lookup: CDR1 MNHEY, CDR2 SMNVEV (reference sequence). In DNA, the CDR3 is TGTGCCAGCAGAACCTTCCGGGACACCCATTATGGCTACACCTTC. This gives the protein CASRTFRDTHYGYTF.

V and J are TRBV27 and TRBJ1-1; unclear D gene. Per germline, CDR1 MNHEY and CDR2 SMNVEV (reference sequence). There are 12 residues in the CDR3. Trimming removed 5 bases at V and 5 bases at J, with 9 bases between. For the CDR3, the DNA is TGTGCCAGCAGTGATCTGCGGACTGAAGCTTTCTTT. Translation: CASSDLRTEAFF.

The CDR3 DNA sequence: TGTGCCAGCACCCGGGACAGGGGGCAAAACACTGAAGCTTTCTTT. Protein sequence: CASTRDRGQNTEAFF. The chain joins TRBV7-9 to TRBJ1-1, with TRBD1 identical over 12 bases. CDR1 and CDR2 (germline): SEHNR, FQNEAQ (reference sequence). The trim removed 7 bases at V and 2 bases at J, leaving 5 bases unmatched. The CDR3 is made up of 15 amino acids.

This sequence joins TRBV9 and TRBJ2-2, with 11 bases that match TRBD2. The CDR3 is made up of 16 amino acids. Germline trimming cut 4 bases from V and 7 bases from J; bases unmatched to any gene: 9. From germline, CDR1 is SGDLS and CDR2 YYNGEE. DNA of the CDR3: TGTGCCAGCAGCCTGAGACTAGCGGGGTCTAACGGGGAGCTGTTTTTT. Residues: CASSLRLAGSNGELFF. The full variable domain, with the rest looked up from reference TRBV9 and TRBJ2-2, is DSGVTQTPKHLITATGQRVTLRCSPRSGDLSVYWYQQSLDQGLQFLIQYYNGEERAKGNILERFSAQQFPDLHSELNLSSLELGDSALYFCASSLRLAGSNGELFFGEGSRLTVL.

The rearrangement links TRBV16 to TRBJ2-1; D is unresolved. Trimming pared 8 bases from V and 4 bases from J, leaving 18 bases between. The CDR3 is made up of 15 amino acids. Germline V CDR1 and CDR2: KGHSY, FQNENV. The CDR3 region has the DNA TGTGCCAGCGGACCAGCTAGGCTCCTTTACAATGAGCAGTTCTTC. Protein: CASGPARLLYNEQFF.

This clone was counted a few times. The chain couples TRBV7-3 to TRBJ2-5; 7 bases fit TRBD2. Trimming cost V 2 bases and J 1 base; bases outside gene matches: 7. The CDR3 extends over 16 amino acids. CDR1 and CDR2 (germline): SGHTA, FQGTGA. Here the CDR3 DNA reads TGTGCCAGCAGCTTAGGAATAGCGGGTGCCCAAGAGACCCAGTACTTC. This sequence encodes CASSLGIAGAQETQYF.

This clone came up a few times. The chain combines TRBV29-1 with TRBJ1-2; D call uncertain. Germline V lookup: CDR1 SQVTM, CDR2 ANQGSEA. The CDR3 contains 12 residues. The V gene lost 1 base and the J gene lost 2 bases, with 5 bases spanning the gap. The CDR3: CSVEASNYGYTF. The CDR3 nucleotides are TGCAGCGTTGAAGCTTCCAACTATGGCTACACCTTC.

This chain links TRBV4-3 with TRBJ1-1, with a possible D match to TRBD1 (5 bases). CDR3 length: 15 residues. With 5 bases removed from V and 3 bases from J, the gap between germline ends came to 16 bases. The germline gives CDR1 LGHNA, CDR2 YSLEER. The CDR3 sequence: CASSAGGEGYTEAFF. The DNA for the CDR3 is TGCGCCAGCAGCGCTGGAGGGGAGGGATACACTGAAGCTTTCTTT.

This sequence joins TRBV6-6 and TRBJ2-2; D assignment may be TRBD1 or TRBD2 (5 bases each). Germline V gene data show CDR1 as MNHNY and CDR2 as SVGAGI (reference sequence). V gave up 8 bases and J gave up 0 bases, with 10 bases separating them. This CDR3 comprises 14 residues. The CDR3, as DNA: TGTGCCAGCGGAAAGGGACCGAACACCGGGGAGCTGTTTTTT. Protein sequence: CASGKGPNTGELFF.

V and J are TRBV2 and TRBJ2-7, with 8 nucleotides matching TRBD1. Germline V CDR1 and CDR2: SNHLY, FYNNEI. The junction had 5 bases not matched to a gene; V was cut back by 4 bases and J by 6 bases. This CDR3 comprises 13 residues. The chain's CDR3 is CASSGTGLGEQYF. The DNA of the CDR3 is TGTGCCAGCAGTGGGACAGGGCTGGGCGAGCAGTACTTC.

V gene TRBV5-6 combines with J gene TRBJ2-3, with TRBD2 identical over 12 bases. V was clipped by 3 bases and J by 4 bases; unmatched bases: 6. The CDR3 contains 16 residues. The V gene's germline CDR1 is SGHDT and CDR2 YYEEEE. The CDR3 bases are TGTGCCAGCAGCTGGTTACTAGCGGGAGGTTCAGATACGCAGTATTTT. It specifies CASSWLLAGGSDTQYF.

The gene calls are TRBV28 and TRBJ1-4; TRBD1 is a possible D gene (6 bases). The CDR3 spans 15 residues. The germline V gene encodes CDR1 MDHEN and CDR2 SYDVKM. The germline V and J ends were trimmed by 3 bases and 3 bases, with 11 bases remaining between them. This CDR3 is CASSLYRGSNEKLFF. CDR3 DNA sequence: TGTGCCAGCAGTTTGTATAGGGGGTCTAATGAAAAACTGTTTTTT.

V is TRBV7-2 and J is TRBJ2-2; 11 bases fit TRBD2. The CDR3 contains 16 residues. CDR1 SGHTA and CDR2 FQGNSA come from the germline V gene. V shed 4 bases and J 4 bases; nucleotides not matched to a gene: 5. This CDR3 reads CASSSRLAGPTGELFF. CDR3 DNA: TGTGCCAGCAGCTCCCGACTAGCGGGACCCACCGGGGAGCTGTTTTTT.

This chain connects TRBV28 to TRBJ1-1, with D maybe TRBD1 (5 bases). V was shortened by 7 bases and J by 6 bases, with 24 bases between the two germline ends. The germline gives CDR1 MDHEN, CDR2 SYDVKM. The CDR3 loop spans 16 amino acids. The CDR3 bases are TGTGCCAGCACCTTTTATGGGGCGGCGGCCCGCCCTGAAGCTTTCTTT. Translated, it gives CASTFYGAAARPEAFF.

This clone came up once. The V and J genes are TRBV5-1 and TRBJ1-1; D ambiguous. The CDR3 covers 15 residues. V was clipped by 0 bases and J by 1 base, with 10 bases between them. Germline CDR1 and CDR2: SGHRS and YFSETQ. CDR3 sequence: CASSLEPGSNTEAFF. CDR3 bases: TGCGCCAGCAGCTTGGAACCAGGTTCGAACACTGAAGCTTTCTTT. The whole variable domain, filled in from reference TRBV5-1 and TRBJ1-1, reads KAGVTQTPRYLIKTRGQQVTLSCSPISGHRSVSWYQQTPGQGLQFLFEYFSETQRNKGNFPGRFSGRQFSNSRSEMNVSTLELGDSALYLCASSLEPGSNTEAFFGQGTRLTVV.

The CDR3 nucleotides are TGTGCCAGTAGTTTGGGTCGGCAGCCCCAGCATTTT. Amino acid sequence: CASSLGRQPQHF. V and J are TRBV19 and TRBJ1-5; D not certain. Germline-derived CDR1 and CDR2 are LNHDA and SQIVND (reference sequence). The CDR3 contains 12 residues. V was pared by 5 bases and J by 7 bases, with 9 bases between.